This TCR beta chain was documented in a study of beta chain features in type 1 diabetes. Study-level points and caveats: When Type 1 diabetes patients were examined, their TCRB CDR3s proved moderately but significantly shorter in all four CD4+ subsets. It was not settled here whether HLA type affects TCRB rearrangement.

Every isolated RNA sample was fully reverse transcribed, so sequencing captured expressed TCRB transcripts. Here immunoSEQ multiplex PCR was the method, and the copy in TCRdb shows in-frame clones only, minus some. The sample includes 300,000 to 400,000 clones, roughly 12% of them seen just once. Per the germline V gene, CDR1 is SGDLS and CDR2 is YYNGEE. The CDR3 runs to 15 residues. Trimming took 4 bases from V and 3 from J, leaving 16 bases between them. Regarding this clone: The antigen is unknown.

Every sorted population was more than 95% pure. Sequenced material: naive CD4+ T cells from blood. The receptor comes from a young woman with type 1 diabetes. The chain combines TRBV9 with TRBJ1-1; unclear D gene. The CDR3 coding sequence is TGTGCCAGCAGCCCCCTCCCGGGTCGGGACACTGAAGCTTTCTTT. It yields the protein CASSPLPGRDTEAFF.